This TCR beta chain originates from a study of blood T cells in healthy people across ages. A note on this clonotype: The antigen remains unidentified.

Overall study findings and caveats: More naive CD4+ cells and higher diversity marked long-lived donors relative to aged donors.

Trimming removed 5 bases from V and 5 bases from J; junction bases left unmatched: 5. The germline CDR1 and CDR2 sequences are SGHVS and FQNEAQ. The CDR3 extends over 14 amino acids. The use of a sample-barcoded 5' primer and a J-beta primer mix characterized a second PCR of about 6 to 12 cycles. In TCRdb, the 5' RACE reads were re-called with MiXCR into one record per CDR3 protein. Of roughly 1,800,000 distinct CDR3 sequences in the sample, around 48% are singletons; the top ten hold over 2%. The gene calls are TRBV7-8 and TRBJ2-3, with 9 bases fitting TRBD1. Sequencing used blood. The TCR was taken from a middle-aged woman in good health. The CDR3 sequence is CASSPRDREDTQYF. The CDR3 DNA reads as TGTGCCAGCAGCCCCCGGGACAGGGAAGATACGCAGTATTTT.